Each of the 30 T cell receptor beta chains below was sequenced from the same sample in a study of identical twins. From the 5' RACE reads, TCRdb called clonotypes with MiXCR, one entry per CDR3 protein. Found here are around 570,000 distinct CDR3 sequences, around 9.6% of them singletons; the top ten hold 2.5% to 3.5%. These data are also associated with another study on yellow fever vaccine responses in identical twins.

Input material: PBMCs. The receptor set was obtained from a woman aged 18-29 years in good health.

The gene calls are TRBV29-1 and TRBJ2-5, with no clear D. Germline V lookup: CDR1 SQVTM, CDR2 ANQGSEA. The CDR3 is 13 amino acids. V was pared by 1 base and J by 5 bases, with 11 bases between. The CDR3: CSVEADPSETQYF. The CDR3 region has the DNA TGCAGCGTTGAAGCCGATCCCAGCGAGACCCAGTACTTC.

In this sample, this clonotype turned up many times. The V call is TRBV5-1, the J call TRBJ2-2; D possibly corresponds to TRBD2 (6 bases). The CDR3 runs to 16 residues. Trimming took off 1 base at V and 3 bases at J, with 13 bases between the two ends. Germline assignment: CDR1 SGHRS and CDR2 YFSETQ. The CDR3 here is CASSLSRRDYTGELFF. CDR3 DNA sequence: TGCGCCAGCAGCTTGTCAAGGAGGGATTACACCGGGGAGCTGTTTTTT.

The CDR3 region has the DNA TGTGCCAGCAGTTTGGGGGGCTTCTCTGGCTACACCTTC. Amino acids: CASSLGGFSGYTF. The chain uses TRBV12-3 or TRBV12-4 and TRBJ1-2, with D possibly being TRBD1 (6 bases). V was trimmed by 3 bases and J by 7 bases, leaving 12 bases between them. This CDR3 is 13 amino acids long.

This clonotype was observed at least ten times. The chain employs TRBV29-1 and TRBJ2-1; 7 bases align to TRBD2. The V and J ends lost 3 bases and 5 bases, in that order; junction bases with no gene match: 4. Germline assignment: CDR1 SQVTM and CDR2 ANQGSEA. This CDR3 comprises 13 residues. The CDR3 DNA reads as TGCAGCGTTGATAGCGGGTACAACAATGAGCAGTTCTTC. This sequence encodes CSVDSGYNNEQFF.

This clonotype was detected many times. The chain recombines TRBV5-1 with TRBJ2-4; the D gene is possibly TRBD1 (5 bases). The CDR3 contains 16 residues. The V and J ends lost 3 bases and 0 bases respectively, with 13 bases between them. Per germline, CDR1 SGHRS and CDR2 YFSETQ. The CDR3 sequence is CASSSQTTVAKNIQYF. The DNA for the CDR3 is TGCGCCAGCAGCTCCCAGACGACAGTAGCCAAAAACATTCAGTACTTC.

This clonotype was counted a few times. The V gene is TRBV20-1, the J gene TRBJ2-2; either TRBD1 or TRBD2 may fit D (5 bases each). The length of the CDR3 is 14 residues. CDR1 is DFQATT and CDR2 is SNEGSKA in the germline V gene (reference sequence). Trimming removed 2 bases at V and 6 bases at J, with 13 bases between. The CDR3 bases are TGCAGTGCTAGAAACTCCGGGACCTCCGGGGAGCTGTTTTTT. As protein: CSARNSGTSGELFF.

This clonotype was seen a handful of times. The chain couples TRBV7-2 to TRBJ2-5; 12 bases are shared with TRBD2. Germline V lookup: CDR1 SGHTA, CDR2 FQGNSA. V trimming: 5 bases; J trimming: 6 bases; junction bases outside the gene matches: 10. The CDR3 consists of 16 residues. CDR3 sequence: CASSLALAGGQKTQYF. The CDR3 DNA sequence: TGTGCCAGCAGCCTCGCTCTAGCGGGAGGGCAAAAGACCCAGTACTTC.

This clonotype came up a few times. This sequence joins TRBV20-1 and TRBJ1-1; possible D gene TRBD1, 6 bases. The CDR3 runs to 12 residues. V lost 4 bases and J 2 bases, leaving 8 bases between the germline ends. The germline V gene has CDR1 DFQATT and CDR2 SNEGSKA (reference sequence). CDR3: CSAKDSNTEAFF. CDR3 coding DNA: TGCAGTGCTAAGGACAGCAACACTGAAGCTTTCTTT.

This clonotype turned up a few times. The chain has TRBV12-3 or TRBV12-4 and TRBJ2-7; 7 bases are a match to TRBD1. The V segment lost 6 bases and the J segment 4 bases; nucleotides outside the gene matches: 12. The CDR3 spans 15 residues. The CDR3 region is CASSPIGTAKYEQYF. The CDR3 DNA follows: TGTGCCAGCAGCCCTATTGGGACAGCCAAGTACGAGCAGTACTTC.

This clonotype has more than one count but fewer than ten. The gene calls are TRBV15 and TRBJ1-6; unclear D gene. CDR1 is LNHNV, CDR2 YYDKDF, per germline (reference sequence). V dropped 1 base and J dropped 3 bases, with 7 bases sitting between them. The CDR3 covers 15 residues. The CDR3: CATSRAGDYNSPLHF. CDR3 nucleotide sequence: TGTGCCACCAGCAGAGCTGGGGACTATAATTCACCCCTCCACTTT.

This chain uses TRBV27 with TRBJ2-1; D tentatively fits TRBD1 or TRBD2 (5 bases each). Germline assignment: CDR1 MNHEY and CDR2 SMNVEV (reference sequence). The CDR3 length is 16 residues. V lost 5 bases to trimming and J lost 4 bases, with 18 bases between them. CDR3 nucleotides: TGTGCCAGCAGTGCCCTAGTGGGGGAAAAATACAATGAGCAGTTCTTC. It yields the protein CASSALVGEKYNEQFF.

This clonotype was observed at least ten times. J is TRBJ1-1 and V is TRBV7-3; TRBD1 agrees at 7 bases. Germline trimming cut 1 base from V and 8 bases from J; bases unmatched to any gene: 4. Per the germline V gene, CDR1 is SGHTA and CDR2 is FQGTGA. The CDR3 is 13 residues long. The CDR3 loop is CASSLIGTDEAFF. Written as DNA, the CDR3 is TGTGCCAGCAGCTTAATAGGGACAGACGAAGCTTTCTTT.

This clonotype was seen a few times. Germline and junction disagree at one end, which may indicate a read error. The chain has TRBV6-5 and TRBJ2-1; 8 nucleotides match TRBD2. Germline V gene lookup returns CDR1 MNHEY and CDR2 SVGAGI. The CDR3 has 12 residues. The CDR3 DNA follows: TGTGCCAGCAGGACCCCTAACGGGGGGGTGCTCTTC. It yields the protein CASRTPNGGVLF.

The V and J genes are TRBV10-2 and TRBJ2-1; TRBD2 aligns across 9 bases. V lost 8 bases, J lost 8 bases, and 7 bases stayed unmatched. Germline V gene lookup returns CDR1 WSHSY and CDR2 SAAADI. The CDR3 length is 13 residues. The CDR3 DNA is TGCGCCAGCCGACTAGCGGCTACAGATGAGCAGTTCTTC. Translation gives CASRLAATDEQFF.

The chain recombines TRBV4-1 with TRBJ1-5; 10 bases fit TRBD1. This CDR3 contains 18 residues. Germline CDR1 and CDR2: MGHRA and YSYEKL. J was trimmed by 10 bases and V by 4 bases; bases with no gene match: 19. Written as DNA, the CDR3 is TGCGCCAGCAGCCCCAGCTCGGCACGACAGGGGGCAAGAGGACCCCAGCATTTT. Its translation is CASSPSSARQGARGPQHF.

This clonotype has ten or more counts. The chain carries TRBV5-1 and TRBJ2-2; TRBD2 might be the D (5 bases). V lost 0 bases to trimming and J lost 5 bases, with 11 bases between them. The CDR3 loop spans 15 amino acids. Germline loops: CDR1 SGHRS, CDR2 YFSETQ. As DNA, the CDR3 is TGCGCCAGCAGCTTGGACCCGGGGTCTACCGGGGAGCTGTTTTTT. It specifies CASSLDPGSTGELFF. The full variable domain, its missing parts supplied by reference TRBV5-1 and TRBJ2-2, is KAGVTQTPRYLIKTRGQQVTLSCSPISGHRSVSWYQQTPGQGLQFLFEYFSETQRNKGNFPGRFSGRQFSNSRSEMNVSTLELGDSALYLCASSLDPGSTGELFFGEGSRLTVL.

The DNA for the CDR3 is TGTGCCAGCATCCGACGGGGGGCCCCAAACTATGGCTACACCTTC. It translates to CASIRRGAPNYGYTF. The chain joins TRBV12-3 or TRBV12-4 to TRBJ1-2; D possibly corresponds to TRBD1 (6 bases). V was shortened by 7 bases and J by 2 bases, with 17 bases between the two germline ends. This CDR3 has 15 residues.

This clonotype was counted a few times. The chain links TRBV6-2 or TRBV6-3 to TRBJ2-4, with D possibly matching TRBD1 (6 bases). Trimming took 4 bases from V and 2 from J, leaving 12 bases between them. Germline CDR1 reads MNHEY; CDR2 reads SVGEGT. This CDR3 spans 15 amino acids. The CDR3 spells CASSLQGKTKNIQYF. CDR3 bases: TGTGCCAGCAGTTTACAGGGTAAAACCAAAAACATTCAGTACTTC.

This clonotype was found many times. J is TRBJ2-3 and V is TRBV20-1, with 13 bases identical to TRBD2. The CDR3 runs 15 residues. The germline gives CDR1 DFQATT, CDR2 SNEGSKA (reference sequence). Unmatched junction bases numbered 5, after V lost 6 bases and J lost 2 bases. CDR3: CSAPGLAGFTDTQYF. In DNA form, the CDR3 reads TGCAGTGCACCGGGACTAGCGGGGTTCACAGATACGCAGTATTTT.

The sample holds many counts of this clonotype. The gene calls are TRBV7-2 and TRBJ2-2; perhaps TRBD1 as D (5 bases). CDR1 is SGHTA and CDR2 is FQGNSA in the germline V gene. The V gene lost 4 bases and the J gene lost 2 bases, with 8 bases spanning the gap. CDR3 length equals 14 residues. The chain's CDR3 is CASSSWTNTGELFF. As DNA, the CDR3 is TGTGCCAGCAGCTCGTGGACAAACACCGGGGAGCTGTTTTTT. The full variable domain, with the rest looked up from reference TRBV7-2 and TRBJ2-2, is GAGVSQSPSNKVTEKGKDVELRCDPISGHTALYWYRQSLGQGLEFLIYFQGNSAPDKSGLPSDRFSAERTGGSVSTLTIQRTQQEDSAVYLCASSSWTNTGELFFGEGSRLTVL.

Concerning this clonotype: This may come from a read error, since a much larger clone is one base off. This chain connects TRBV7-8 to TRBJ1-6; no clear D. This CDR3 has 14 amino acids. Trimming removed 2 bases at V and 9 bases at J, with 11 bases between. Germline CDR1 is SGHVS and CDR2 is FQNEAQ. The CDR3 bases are TGTGCCAGCAGCTTAAAAGGAGGGAGTTCACCCCTCCACTTT. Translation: CASSLKGGSSPLHF.

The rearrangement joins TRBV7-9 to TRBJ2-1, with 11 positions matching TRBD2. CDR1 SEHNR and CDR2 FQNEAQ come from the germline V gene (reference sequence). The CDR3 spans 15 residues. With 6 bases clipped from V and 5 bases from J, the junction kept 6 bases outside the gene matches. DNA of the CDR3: TGTGCCAGCAGGACTAGCGGGGTATTCGACAATGAGCAGTTCTTC. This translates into CASRTSGVFDNEQFF.

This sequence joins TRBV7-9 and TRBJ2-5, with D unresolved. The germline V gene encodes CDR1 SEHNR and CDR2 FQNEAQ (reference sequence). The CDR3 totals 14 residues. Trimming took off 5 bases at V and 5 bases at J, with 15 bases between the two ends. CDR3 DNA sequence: TGTGCCAGCAGCCTACCGGAACTGCCTGAGACCCAGTACTTC. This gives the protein CASSLPELPETQYF.

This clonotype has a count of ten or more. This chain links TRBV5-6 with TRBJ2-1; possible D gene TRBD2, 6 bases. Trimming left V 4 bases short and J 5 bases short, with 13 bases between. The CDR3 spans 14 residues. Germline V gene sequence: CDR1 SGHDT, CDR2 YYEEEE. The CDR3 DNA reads TGTGCCAGCAGCCCGATTAGCGGAAACAATGAGCAGTTCTTC. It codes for CASSPISGNNEQFF.

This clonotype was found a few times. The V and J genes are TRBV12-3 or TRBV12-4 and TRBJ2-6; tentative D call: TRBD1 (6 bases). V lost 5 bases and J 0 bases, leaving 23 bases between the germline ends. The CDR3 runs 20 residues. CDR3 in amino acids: CASSLPHENRDDSGANVLTF. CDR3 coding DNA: TGTGCCAGCAGTCTACCTCACGAAAACAGGGACGACTCTGGGGCCAACGTCCTGACTTTC.

CDR3 bases: TGTGCCAGCAGCCTACCGGCGGTCACAGATACGCAGTATTTT. Protein: CASSLPAVTDTQYF. The rearrangement joins TRBV7-9 to TRBJ2-3, with D hard to call. Between the trimmed V and J ends, which lost 5 bases and 2 bases, there was a span of 11 bases. Looked up from germline, CDR1 is SEHNR and CDR2 is FQNEAQ (reference sequence). The CDR3 contains 14 residues.

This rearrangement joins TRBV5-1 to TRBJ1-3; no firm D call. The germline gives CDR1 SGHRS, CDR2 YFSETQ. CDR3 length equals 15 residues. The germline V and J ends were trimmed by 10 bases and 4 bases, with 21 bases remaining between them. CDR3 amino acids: CASQPSAGSGNTIYF. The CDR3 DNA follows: TGCGCCTCTCAGCCGTCCGCGGGTTCCGGAAACACCATATATTTT.

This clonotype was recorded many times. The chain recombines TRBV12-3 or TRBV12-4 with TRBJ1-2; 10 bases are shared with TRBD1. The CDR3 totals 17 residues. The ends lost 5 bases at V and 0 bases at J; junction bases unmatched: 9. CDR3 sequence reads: CASSAPGQGRSNYGYTF. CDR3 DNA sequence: TGTGCCAGCAGTGCTCCGGGACAGGGGAGATCTAACTATGGCTACACCTTC.

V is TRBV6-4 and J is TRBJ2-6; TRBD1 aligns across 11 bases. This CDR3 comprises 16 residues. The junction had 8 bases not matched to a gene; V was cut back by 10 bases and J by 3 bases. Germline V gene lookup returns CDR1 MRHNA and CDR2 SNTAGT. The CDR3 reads CATGTGGDGGANVLTF. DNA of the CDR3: TGTGCCACCGGGACAGGGGGAGACGGTGGGGCCAACGTCCTGACTTTC.

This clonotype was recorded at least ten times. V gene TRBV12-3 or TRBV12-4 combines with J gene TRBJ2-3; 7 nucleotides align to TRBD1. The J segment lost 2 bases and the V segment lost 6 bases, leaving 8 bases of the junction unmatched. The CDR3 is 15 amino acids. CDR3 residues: CASRIRDSFTDTQYF. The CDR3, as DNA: TGTGCCAGCAGGATCCGGGACAGCTTCACAGATACGCAGTATTTT.